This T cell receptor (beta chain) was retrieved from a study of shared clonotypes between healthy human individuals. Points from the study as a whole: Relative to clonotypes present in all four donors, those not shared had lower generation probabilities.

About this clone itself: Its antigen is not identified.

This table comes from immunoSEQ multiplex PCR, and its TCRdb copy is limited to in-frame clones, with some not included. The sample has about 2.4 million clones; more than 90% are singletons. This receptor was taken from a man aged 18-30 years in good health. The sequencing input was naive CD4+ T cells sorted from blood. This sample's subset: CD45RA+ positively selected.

The CDR3 spells CASWPSGEFYEQYF. CDR3 coding DNA: TGTGCCAGCTGGCCTAGCGGGGAGTTCTACGAGCAGTACTTC. The V gene is TRBV28, the J gene TRBJ2-7, with 9 nucleotides matching TRBD2. Trimming took 8 bases from V and 3 from J; bases not matched to a gene: 8. Germline CDR1 MDHEN, CDR2 SYDVKM. The CDR3 runs 14 residues.